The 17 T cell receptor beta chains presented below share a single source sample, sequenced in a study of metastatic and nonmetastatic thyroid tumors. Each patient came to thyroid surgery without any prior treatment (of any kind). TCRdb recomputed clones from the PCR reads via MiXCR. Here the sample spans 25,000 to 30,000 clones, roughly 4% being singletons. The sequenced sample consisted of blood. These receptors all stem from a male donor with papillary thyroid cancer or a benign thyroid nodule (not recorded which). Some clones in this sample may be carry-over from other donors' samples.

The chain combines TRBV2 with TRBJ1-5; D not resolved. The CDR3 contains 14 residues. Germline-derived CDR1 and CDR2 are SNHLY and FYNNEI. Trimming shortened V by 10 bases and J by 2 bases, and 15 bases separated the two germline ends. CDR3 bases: TGTGCCACCACCCAGGATCATGGCAATCAGCCCCAGCATTTT. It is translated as CATTQDHGNQPQHF.

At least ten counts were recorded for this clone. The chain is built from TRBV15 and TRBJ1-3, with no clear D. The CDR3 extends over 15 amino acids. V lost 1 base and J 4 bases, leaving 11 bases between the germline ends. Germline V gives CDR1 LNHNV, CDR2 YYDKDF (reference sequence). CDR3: CATSRGSISGNTIYF. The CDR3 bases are TGTGCCACCAGCAGAGGGTCCATTTCCGGAAACACCATATATTTT.

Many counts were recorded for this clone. Here the CDR3 DNA reads TGTGCCAGCAGCTCGGGGGGGTTCATGGGAGTCGAGCAGTACTTC. Protein: CASSSGGFMGVEQYF. The chain links TRBV5-4 to TRBJ2-7; 8 positions match TRBD2. The CDR3 loop spans 15 amino acids. Germline trimming cut 3 bases from V and 6 bases from J; bases unmatched to any gene: 11. From germline, CDR1 is SGHNT and CDR2 YYREEE (reference sequence). The full variable domain, in which reference TRBV5-4 and TRBJ2-7 provide the parts outside the CDR3, is ETGVTQSPTHLIKTRGQQVTLRCSSQSGHNTVSWYQQALGQGPQFIFQYYREEENGRGNFPPRFSGLQFPNYSSELNVNALELDDSALYLCASSSGGFMGVEQYFGPGTRLTVT.

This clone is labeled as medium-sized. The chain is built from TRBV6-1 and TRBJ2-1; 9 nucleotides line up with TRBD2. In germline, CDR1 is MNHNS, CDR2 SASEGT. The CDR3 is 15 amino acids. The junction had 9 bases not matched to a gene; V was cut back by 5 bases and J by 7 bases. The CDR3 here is CASSTPGLAWNEQFF. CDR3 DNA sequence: TGTGCCAGCAGTACCCCGGGACTAGCATGGAATGAGCAGTTCTTC.

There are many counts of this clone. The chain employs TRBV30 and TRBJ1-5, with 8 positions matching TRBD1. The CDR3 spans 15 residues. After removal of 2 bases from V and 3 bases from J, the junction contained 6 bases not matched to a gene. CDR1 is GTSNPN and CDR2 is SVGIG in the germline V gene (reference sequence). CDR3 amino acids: CAWSRRQGPNQPQHF. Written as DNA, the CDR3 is TGTGCCTGGAGTCGGCGACAGGGGCCCAATCAGCCCCAGCATTTT.

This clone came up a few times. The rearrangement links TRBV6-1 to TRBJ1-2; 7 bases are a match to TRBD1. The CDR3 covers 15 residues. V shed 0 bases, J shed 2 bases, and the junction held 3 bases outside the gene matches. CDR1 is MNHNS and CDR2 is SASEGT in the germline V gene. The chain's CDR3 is CASSEAGTANYGYTF. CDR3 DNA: TGTGCCAGCAGTGAAGCGGGGACAGCCAACTATGGCTACACCTTC.

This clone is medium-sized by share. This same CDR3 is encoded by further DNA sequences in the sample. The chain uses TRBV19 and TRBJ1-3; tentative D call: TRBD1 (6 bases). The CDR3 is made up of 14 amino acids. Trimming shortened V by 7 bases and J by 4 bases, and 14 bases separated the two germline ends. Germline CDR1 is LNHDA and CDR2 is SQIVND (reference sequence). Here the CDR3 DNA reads TGTGCCAGTAATTCCCGGACAGCCGGAAACACCATATATTTT. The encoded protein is CASNSRTAGNTIYF. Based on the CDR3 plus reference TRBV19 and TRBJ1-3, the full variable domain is DGGITQSPKYLFRKEGQNVTLSCEQNLNHDAMYWYRQDPGQGLRLIYYSQIVNDFQKGDIAEGYSVSREKKESFPLTVTSAQKNPTAFYLCASNSRTAGNTIYFGEGSWLTVV.

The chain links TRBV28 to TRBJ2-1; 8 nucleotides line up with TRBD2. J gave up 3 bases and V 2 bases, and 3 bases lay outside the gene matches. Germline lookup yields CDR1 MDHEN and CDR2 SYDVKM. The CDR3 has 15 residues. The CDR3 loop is CASSLTLADYNEQFF. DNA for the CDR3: TGTGCCAGCAGTTTAACACTAGCGGACTACAATGAGCAGTTCTTC.

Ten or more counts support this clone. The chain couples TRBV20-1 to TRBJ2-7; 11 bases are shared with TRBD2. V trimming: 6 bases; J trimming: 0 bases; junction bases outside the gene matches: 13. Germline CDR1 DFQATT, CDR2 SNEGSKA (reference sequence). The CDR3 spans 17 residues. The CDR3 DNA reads TGCAGTGCCAGGCGGGTAGCGGGAGGGCCGGGCTCCTACGAGCAGTACTTC. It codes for CSARRVAGGPGSYEQYF.

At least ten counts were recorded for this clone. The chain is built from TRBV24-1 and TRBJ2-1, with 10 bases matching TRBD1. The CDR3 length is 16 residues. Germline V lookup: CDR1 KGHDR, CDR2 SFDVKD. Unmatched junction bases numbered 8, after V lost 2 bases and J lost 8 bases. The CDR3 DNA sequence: TGTGCCACCAGTGATTCACCGGGACAGGGGACCGATGAGCAGTTCTTC. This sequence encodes CATSDSPGQGTDEQFF.

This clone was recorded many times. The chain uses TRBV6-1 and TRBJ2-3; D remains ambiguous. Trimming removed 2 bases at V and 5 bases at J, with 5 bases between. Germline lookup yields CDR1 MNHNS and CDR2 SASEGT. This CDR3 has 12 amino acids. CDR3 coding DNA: TGTGCCAGCAGTGAAAGAGTAGATACGCAGTATTTT. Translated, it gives CASSERVDTQYF.

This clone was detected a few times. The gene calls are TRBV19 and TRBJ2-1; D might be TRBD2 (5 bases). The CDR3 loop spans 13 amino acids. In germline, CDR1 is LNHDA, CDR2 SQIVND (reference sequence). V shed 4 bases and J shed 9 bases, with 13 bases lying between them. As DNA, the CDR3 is TGTGCCAGTAGTACGACCCTGGCGGGTGAGCAGTTCTTC. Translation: CASSTTLAGEQFF.

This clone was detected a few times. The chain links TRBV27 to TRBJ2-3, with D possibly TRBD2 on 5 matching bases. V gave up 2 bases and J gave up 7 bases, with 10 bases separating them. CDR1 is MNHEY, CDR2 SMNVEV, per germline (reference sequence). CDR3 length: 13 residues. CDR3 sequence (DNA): TGTGCCAGCAGTTTAGGGTGGGAGAATACGCAGTATTTT. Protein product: CASSLGWENTQYF.

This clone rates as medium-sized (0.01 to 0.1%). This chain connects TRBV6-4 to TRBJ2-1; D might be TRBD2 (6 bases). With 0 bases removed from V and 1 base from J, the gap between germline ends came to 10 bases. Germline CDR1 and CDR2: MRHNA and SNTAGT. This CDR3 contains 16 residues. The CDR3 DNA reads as TGTGCCAGCAGTGACTCGGCGGAGGGGTCCTACAATGAGCAGTTCTTC. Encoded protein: CASSDSAEGSYNEQFF.

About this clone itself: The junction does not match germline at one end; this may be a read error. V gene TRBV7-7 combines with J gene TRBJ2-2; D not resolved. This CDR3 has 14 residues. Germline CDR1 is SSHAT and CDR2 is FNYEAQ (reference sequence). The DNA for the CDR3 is TGTGCTAGCAGCTTAGGTCCGGACACCGGGGAGCTGTTTTTT. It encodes CASSLGPDTGELFF. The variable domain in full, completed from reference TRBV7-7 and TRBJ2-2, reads GAGVSQSPRYKVTKRGQDVTLRCDPISSHATLYWYQQALGQGPEFLTYFNYEAQPDKSGLPSDRFSAERPEGSISTLTIQRTEQRDSAMYRCASSLGPDTGELFFGEGSRLTVL.

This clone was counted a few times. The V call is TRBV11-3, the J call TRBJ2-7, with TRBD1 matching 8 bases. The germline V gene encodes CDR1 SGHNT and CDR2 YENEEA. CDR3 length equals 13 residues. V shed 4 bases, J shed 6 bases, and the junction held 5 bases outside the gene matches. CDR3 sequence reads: CASSSWTGREQYF. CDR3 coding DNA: TGTGCCAGCAGCTCATGGACAGGGCGCGAGCAGTACTTC.

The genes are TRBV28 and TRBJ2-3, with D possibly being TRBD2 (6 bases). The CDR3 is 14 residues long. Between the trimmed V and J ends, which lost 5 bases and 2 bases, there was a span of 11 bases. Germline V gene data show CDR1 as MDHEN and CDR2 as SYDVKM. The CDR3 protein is CASSEGLDTDTQYF. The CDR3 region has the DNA TGTGCCAGCAGTGAGGGACTTGACACAGATACGCAGTATTTT.